This is a list of T cell receptor beta chains from one sample in a study of blood T cell repertoires in COVID-19. The table came from immunoSEQ multiplex PCR; TCRdb's copy has only in-frame clones and leaves some out. The table lists fewer than 150,000 clones, roughly 79% of them singletons. The sample was peripheral blood. All receptors derive from a human donor in a cohort sampled during active COVID-19. The CDR3 runs from the conserved cysteine through the conserved F or W. A D gene is named only where the DNA matches it firmly.

D	V	J	CDR3	DNA
-	TRBV5-6	TRBJ1-6	CASRDRSSYNSPLHF	TGTGCCAGCAGAGACAGGAGCTCCTATAATTCACCCCTCCACTTT
-	TRBV19	TRBJ1-1	CASGRTVHTEAFF	TGTGCCAGTGGGCGGACAGTCCACACTGAAGCTTTCTTT
-	TRBV30	TRBJ1-3	CAWTTGNTIYF	TGTGCCTGGACAACTGGAAACACCATATATTTT
TRBD1	TRBV27	TRBJ1-2	CASSWDRGLYYGYTF	TGTGCCAGCAGTTGGGACAGGGGGCTGTACTATGGCTACACCTTC
-	TRBV5-1	TRBJ1-2	CASSRGREYTF	TGCGCCAGCAGCCGAGGGCGGGAGTACACCTTC
TRBD2	TRBV24-1	TRBJ2-1	CATSDLAGGPYNEQFF	TGTGCCACCAGTGATCTAGCGGGGGGCCCCTACAATGAGCAGTTCTTC
-	TRBV9	TRBJ1-1	CASSVASDTEAFF	TGTGCCAGCAGCGTAGCTTCGGACACTGAAGCTTTCTTT
TRBD1	TRBV30	TRBJ1-1	CAWSSGGDREAFF	TGTGCCTGGAGTTCGGGGGGGGACAGAGAAGCTTTCTTT
-	TRBV23-1	TRBJ2-3	CASSLSGPLRTDTQYF	TGCGCCAGCAGTCTATCGGGGCCTCTCCGGACAGATACGCAGTATTTT
-	TRBV6-6	TRBJ1-2	CASSYSYEQGEGYTF	TGTGCCAGCAGTTACTCCTACGAACAGGGCGAAGGCTACACCTTC
TRBD1	TRBV14	TRBJ1-2	CASSQRQGYGYTF	TGTGCCAGCAGCCAAAGACAGGGCTATGGCTACACCTTC
-	TRBV6-5	TRBJ2-2	CASSYSNIGRELFF	TGTGCCAGCAGTTACTCGAATATTGGCAGGGAGCTGTTTTTT
-	TRBV6-5	TRBJ1-1	CASTKSGGNTEAFF	TGTGCCAGCACCAAAAGCGGGGGTAACACTGAAGCTTTCTTT
-	TRBV11-2	TRBJ2-7	CASSLSGLQSYEQYF	TGTGCCAGCAGCTTATCCGGACTCCAATCCTACGAGCAGTACTTC
TRBD2	TRBV10-3	TRBJ2-7	CAISEAGTSGGLFSYEQYF	TGTGCCATCAGTGAGGCTGGGACTAGCGGGGGTCTCTTCTCCTACGAGCAGTACTTC
-	TRBV28	TRBJ2-3	CASSPSQGLGSTADTQYF	TGTGCCAGCAGCCCATCACAGGGCCTCGGGTCCACTGCAGATACGCAGTATTTT
-	TRBV28	TRBJ2-7	CASSSWEATYEQYF	TGTGCCAGCAGTTCCTGGGAGGCCACCTACGAGCAGTACTTC